These 26 T cell receptor beta chains share one sample of origin, sequenced in a study of cytotoxic CD8 clonotypes in ibrutinib-treated CLL. Data came from immunoSEQ multiplex PCR; TCRdb stores just in-frame clones and leaves some out. Of approximately 320,000 clones listed, over 55% were seen once; the top ten hold roughly 6%. Sequences were derived from PBMCs, sampled after 36 months of ibrutinib treatment. The source of these receptors is a human donor with chronic lymphocytic leukemia.

The rearrangement uses TRBV20-1 and TRBJ2-7; no clear D. Trimming took 6 bases from V and 7 from J, leaving 10 bases between them. Germline V lookup: CDR1 DFQATT, CDR2 SNEGSKA (reference sequence). This CDR3 comprises 10 residues. The CDR3 protein is CSAILREQYF. CDR3 nucleotides: TGCAGTGCCATTTTGAGGGAGCAGTACTTC.

This clone has just one count. The chain couples TRBV7-3 to TRBJ2-7; maybe TRBD2 (6 bases). Germline V lookup: CDR1 SGHTA, CDR2 FQGTGA. This CDR3 has 16 amino acids. The ends were cut back, 0 bases at V and 2 bases at J, with 14 bases in the middle. CDR3 bases: TGTGCCAGCAGCTTAACCCCGGGAGCCTTAACCTACGAGCAGTACTTC. It translates to CASSLTPGALTYEQYF.

This chain connects TRBV4-1 to TRBJ2-6, with 8 bases lining up with TRBD1. Trimming at V came to 4 bases and at J to 17 bases, leaving 7 bases not matched to a gene. Germline V lookup: CDR1 MGHRA, CDR2 YSYEKL. This CDR3 comprises 12 residues. The CDR3 DNA follows: TGCGCCAGCAGCCCCTCAGGGACAGGATTGACTTTC. This encodes CASSPSGTGLTF.

This rearrangement joins TRBV6-1 to TRBJ2-7; D call uncertain. CDR1 and CDR2 (germline): MNHNS, SASEGT. The CDR3 sequence is 15 residues long. Trimming removed 8 bases from V and 0 bases from J, with 17 bases in between. CDR3 residues: CASGLRMGFSYEQYF. The CDR3 DNA is TGTGCCAGCGGTCTTAGGATGGGGTTCTCCTACGAGCAGTACTTC.

This rearrangement joins TRBV19 to TRBJ2-6; 9 nucleotides agree with TRBD1. The CDR3 is 16 residues long. The germline V gene encodes CDR1 LNHDA and CDR2 SQIVND (reference sequence). Losses at the gene ends were 10 bases for V and 4 bases for J; bases not matched to a gene: 11. The CDR3 loop is CATADRGLGGANVLTF. The CDR3 DNA reads TGTGCCACCGCGGACAGGGGACTGGGAGGGGCCAACGTCCTGACTTTC.

The table lists this clone with a few counts. The CDR3 nucleotides read TGTGCCAGCAGCTTGCTTAGGAGCTCCTACGAGCAGTACTTC. It is translated as CASSLLRSSYEQYF. The chain recombines TRBV11-2 with TRBJ2-7, with D unresolved. Germline V gene data show CDR1 as SGHAT and CDR2 as FQNNGV. The CDR3 extends over 14 amino acids. V dropped 3 bases and J dropped 0 bases, with 9 bases sitting between them.

This clone came up a few times. V is TRBV11-2 and J is TRBJ2-7, with TRBD1 matching over 7 bases. The CDR3 loop spans 15 amino acids. The ends lost 2 bases at V and 1 base at J; junction bases unmatched: 5. Germline V gene data show CDR1 as SGHAT and CDR2 as FQNNGV. The DNA of the CDR3 is TGTGCCAGCAGCTTATCGCAGGGGGATTCCTACGAGCAGTACTTC. It codes for CASSLSQGDSYEQYF.

The chain combines TRBV9 with TRBJ2-1; TRBD2 is a possible D gene (5 bases). The ends were cut back, 0 bases at V and 10 bases at J, with 8 bases in the middle. Germline values: CDR1 SGDLS, CDR2 YYNGEE. The CDR3 totals 12 residues. The CDR3 reads CASSVDGGEQFF. The CDR3 DNA is TGTGCCAGCAGCGTAGACGGAGGAGAGCAGTTCTTC.

This chain links TRBV13 with TRBJ2-2; TRBD2 matches 8 bases. The CDR3 is made up of 15 amino acids. The junction had 6 bases not matched to a gene; V was cut back by 4 bases and J by 5 bases. Germline V CDR1 and CDR2: PRHDT, FYEKMQ (reference sequence). The CDR3 reads CASSSSGRGTGELFF. CDR3 DNA sequence: TGTGCCAGCAGCTCAAGCGGGAGAGGGACCGGGGAGCTGTTTTTT.

In this sample, this clone turned up a few times. The DNA for the CDR3 is TGTGCCAGCTCACCAACTACTAGCAATGAGCAGTTCTTC. Translating it yields CASSPTTSNEQFF. The chain couples TRBV18 to TRBJ2-1, with a weak D call TRBD2 (5 bases). The CDR3 has 13 amino acids. Germline lookup yields CDR1 KGHSH and CDR2 LQKENI. Deletions cut 2 bases from V and 6 bases from J, with 8 bases between.

The chain joins TRBV7-9 to TRBJ2-1, with 7 bases aligning to TRBD1. V lost 6 bases to trimming and J lost 0 bases; unmatched junction nucleotides: 8. CDR3 length: 16 amino acids. Germline V lookup: CDR1 SEHNR, CDR2 FQNEAQ (reference sequence). The CDR3 DNA follows: TGTGCCAGCAGTGCCGTGGACAGGAGCTCCTACAATGAGCAGTTCTTC. Translation: CASSAVDRSSYNEQFF.

The CDR3 sequence: CASSHRDTQETQYF. Here the CDR3 DNA reads TGCGCCAGCAGCCACCGGGACACTCAAGAGACCCAGTACTTC. The chain employs TRBV5-1 and TRBJ2-5; D is perhaps TRBD1 (6 bases). The CDR3 runs to 14 residues. Germline assignment: CDR1 SGHRS and CDR2 YFSETQ. V was shortened by 4 bases and J by 2 bases, with 12 bases between the two germline ends.

The genes are TRBV29-1 and TRBJ2-1, with D maybe TRBD2 (6 bases). The CDR3 contains 13 residues. Germline V gene lookup returns CDR1 SQVTM and CDR2 ANQGSEA. The V and J ends lost 1 base and 8 bases respectively, with 12 bases between them. The CDR3 loop reads CSVEARLVDEQFF. Here the CDR3 DNA reads TGCAGCGTTGAAGCTCGACTAGTCGATGAGCAGTTCTTC.

The sample holds one count of this clone. The rearrangement links TRBV18 to TRBJ2-1; 7 nucleotides line up with TRBD2. V lost 6 bases and J lost 2; bases outside the gene matches: 4. From germline, CDR1 is KGHSH and CDR2 LQKENI. The CDR3 is made up of 14 amino acids. CDR3 amino acids: CASSIGRTYNEQFF. The CDR3 DNA follows: TGTGCCAGCTCGATCGGGAGGACCTACAATGAGCAGTTCTTC. Looking up the rest from reference TRBV18 and TRBJ2-1 gives the full variable domain: NAGVMQNPRHLVRRRGQEARLRCSPMKGHSHVYWYRQLPEEGLKFMVYLQKENIIDESGMPKERFSAEFPKEGPSILRIQQVVRGDSAAYFCASSIGRTYNEQFFGPGTRLTVL.

The genes are TRBV10-1 and TRBJ2-7; the match to TRBD1 covers 7 bases. CDR1 WNHNN and CDR2 SYGVQD come from the germline V gene (reference sequence). The trim removed 0 bases at V and 2 bases at J, leaving 4 bases unmatched. This CDR3 has 15 residues. The CDR3 DNA is TGCGCCAGCAGTGAGTCTTCAGGGGGTCCCTACGAGCAGTACTTC. The encoded protein is CASSESSGGPYEQYF.

The V and J genes are TRBV11-2 and TRBJ1-1; D unclear. The CDR3 runs 13 residues. V lost 3 bases to trimming and J lost 3 bases, with 8 bases between them. Per the germline V gene, CDR1 is SGHAT and CDR2 is FQNNGV. The CDR3 sequence: CASSLRAYTEAFF. The CDR3 coding sequence is TGTGCCAGCAGCTTGCGGGCTTACACTGAAGCTTTCTTT.

A few counts support this clone. This chain links TRBV7-9 with TRBJ1-2; the match to TRBD1 covers 8 bases. V shed 7 bases and J 4 bases; nucleotides not matched to a gene: 8. CDR1 is SEHNR, CDR2 FQNEAQ, per germline (reference sequence). The CDR3 consists of 14 residues. The CDR3 DNA is TGTGCCAGCACCCTAACAGGGGGATCCTATGGCTACACCTTC. It yields the protein CASTLTGGSYGYTF.

The sample holds a few counts of this clone. The J gene is TRBJ2-1, the V gene TRBV29-1, with a possible D match to TRBD2 (5 bases). Trimming cost V 2 bases and J 9 bases, with 14 bases left between them. Germline CDR1 and CDR2: SQVTM and ANQGSEA. This CDR3 has 13 amino acids. CDR3 bases: TGCAGCGTTGAACTAATACTAGGCAGTGAGCAGTTCTTC. Protein sequence: CSVELILGSEQFF.

The genes are TRBV27 and TRBJ2-2; TRBD2 agrees at 11 bases. V lost 8 bases to trimming and J lost 1 base; unmatched junction nucleotides: 6. Germline CDR1 is MNHEY and CDR2 is SMNVEV (reference sequence). The CDR3 loop spans 16 amino acids. The CDR3 DNA reads as TGTGCCAGCCTTAGCGGGAGGGCCCGGAACACCGGGGAGCTGTTTTTT. This encodes CASLSGRARNTGELFF.

V is TRBV19 and J is TRBJ2-3; no clear D gene. This CDR3 is 16 amino acids long. Looked up from germline, CDR1 is LNHDA and CDR2 is SQIVND (reference sequence). V was clipped by 5 bases and J by 6 bases, with 21 bases between them. CDR3 DNA sequence: TGTGCCAGTAGTGGGTCCTCACGGACCAGCGCGGATACGCAGTATTTT. Its protein is CASSGSSRTSADTQYF.

The chain is built from TRBV29-1 and TRBJ2-1; possibly TRBD2 for D (5 bases). The CDR3 consists of 14 residues. The germline CDR1 and CDR2 sequences are SQVTM and ANQGSEA. With 7 bases removed from V and 6 bases from J, the gap between germline ends came to 19 bases. The CDR3 DNA reads TGCAGCGCAAATCCCTTAGGAGGTTTCAATGAGCAGTTCTTC. Its protein product is CSANPLGGFNEQFF.

This clone was detected a few times. The chain carries TRBV10-2 and TRBJ2-1; 9 bases are a match to TRBD2. J was trimmed by 5 bases and V by 2 bases; bases with no gene match: 4. CDR1 WSHSY and CDR2 SAAADI come from the germline V gene. This CDR3 has 15 amino acids. The chain's CDR3 is CASSEIAGEHNEQFF. The CDR3 DNA sequence: TGCGCCAGCAGTGAGATAGCGGGAGAGCACAATGAGCAGTTCTTC.

A few counts support this clone. This chain connects TRBV4-2 to TRBJ2-7; D is possibly TRBD2 (5 bases). V was pared by 4 bases and J by 4 bases, with 11 bases between. From germline, CDR1 is LGHNA and CDR2 YNFKEQ. There are 13 residues in the CDR3. The CDR3 DNA sequence: TGTGCCAGCAGCCGACGGGGTGCGTACGAGCAGTACTTC. This encodes CASSRRGAYEQYF.

CDR3 sequence (DNA): TGCGCCAGCAGCGGTGACAAAGAAAAACTGTTTTTT. It yields the protein CASSGDKEKLFF. This chain joins TRBV5-1 and TRBJ1-4, with D hard to call. The CDR3 is 12 residues long. The V gene lost 4 bases and the J gene lost 8 bases, with 9 bases spanning the gap. Germline CDR1 is SGHRS and CDR2 is YFSETQ.

This clone was detected once. DNA for the CDR3: TGTGCCATCAGTGAGACGGGACTAGCGGGAGCCCCACCACCCGGGGAGCTGTTTTTT. Residues: CAISETGLAGAPPPGELFF. V gene TRBV10-3 combines with J gene TRBJ2-2; 14 nucleotides align to TRBD2. After removal of 2 bases from V and 6 bases from J, the junction contained 11 bases not matched to a gene. This CDR3 is 19 amino acids long. Germline V gives CDR1 ENHRY, CDR2 SYGVKD.

The chain couples TRBV7-3 to TRBJ2-1, with a tentative D call TRBD1 (6 bases). The germline gives CDR1 SGHTA, CDR2 FQGTGA. CDR3 length: 13 amino acids. V lost 3 bases to trimming and J lost 6 bases, with 9 bases between them. In nucleotides, the CDR3 is TGTGCCAGCAGCTTGGTAGGGGGCAATGAGCAGTTCTTC. It codes for CASSLVGGNEQFF.